This is a list of T cell receptor beta chains from one sample in a study of cytomegalovirus exposure and HLA in healthy donors. Sequencing used immunoSEQ multiplex PCR; TCRdb keeps in-frame clones, though not all of them. This sample has about 200,000 clones, with roughly 80% found just once. Sequenced input: PBMCs. These receptors all come from a man in his forties in good health and CMV-seronegative. Each CDR3 is given with its conserved first and last residue. D genes are given only for firm matches. For some rows the clone size is stated as once, few or many, or as a class when expanded; others skip it.

v_gene	d_gene	abundance	j_gene	CDR3aa	CDR3nt
TRBV5-1	TRBD2	.	TRBJ2-7	CASTVAGGSYEQYF	TGCGCCAGCACAGTGGCGGGGGGCTCCTACGAGCAGTACTTC
TRBV28	TRBD1	.	TRBJ1-5	CASSFDRGWDQPQHF	TGTGCCAGCAGTTTTGACAGGGGATGGGATCAGCCCCAGCATTTT
TRBV7-9	.	.	TRBJ1-2	CASTSSAGPNYGYTF	TGTGCCAGCACCTCTTCCGCGGGGCCTAACTATGGCTACACCTTC
TRBV6-5	.	.	TRBJ2-1	CASSRPYNEQFF	TGTGCCAGCAGCAGGCCCTACAATGAGCAGTTCTTC
TRBV29-1	TRBD2	once	TRBJ2-1	CAGDNEQFF	TGCGCGGGAGACAATGAGCAGTTCTTC
TRBV7-2	TRBD1	.	TRBJ2-7	CASSGDRVGEQYF	TGTGCCAGCAGCGGAGACAGGGTGGGGGAGCAGTACTTC
TRBV28	.	.	TRBJ1-2	CASRTGTLYYGYTF	TGTGCCAGCAGGACCGGGACACTCTACTATGGCTACACCTTC
TRBV5-1	TRBD1	.	TRBJ2-1	CASSGPGTGVNEQFF	TGCGCCAGCAGCGGCCCCGGGACAGGGGTGAATGAGCAGTTCTTC
TRBV19	.	.	TRBJ2-7	CASSINLGVEQYF	TGTGCCAGTAGTATAAATTTGGGAGTCGAGCAGTACTTC
TRBV2	.	.	TRBJ2-3	CASSEGNSRTDTQYF	TGTGCCAGCAGTGAAGGAAATAGCCGCACAGATACGCAGTATTTT
TRBV7-9	TRBD1	.	TRBJ1-1	CASSSTNRGRSTEAFF	TGTGCCAGCAGCTCCACAAACAGGGGGCGGAGCACTGAAGCTTTCTTT
TRBV5-1	.	few	TRBJ1-1	CASSLSTGSGEAFF	TGCGCCAGCAGCTTGTCAACAGGGTCAGGTGAAGCTTTCTTT
TRBV6-5	.	once	TRBJ1-2	CASSHGTNYGYTF	TGTGCCAGCAGTCACGGGACTAACTATGGCTACACCTTC
TRBV11-2	.	.	TRBJ2-7	CASSLVMTGGSYEQYF	TGTGCCAGCAGCTTAGTGATGACAGGCGGATCCTACGAGCAGTACTTC
TRBV5-4	.	.	TRBJ2-7	CASSSRQSYEQYF	TGTGCCAGCAGCTCACGACAGTCCTACGAGCAGTACTTC
TRBV19	.	.	TRBJ1-3	CASSILTGTGNTIYF	TGTGCCAGTAGTATATTGACTGGAACTGGAAACACCATATATTTT
TRBV27	TRBD1	.	TRBJ2-7	CASSYQTGTEQYF	TGTGCCAGCAGCTATCAGACAGGGACCGAGCAGTACTTC
TRBV14	.	once	TRBJ2-5	CASSHLGQRQETQYF	TGTGCCAGCAGCCACCTCGGACAGAGACAAGAGACCCAGTACTTC
TRBV6-1	.	.	TRBJ2-1	CASSEASRDEQFF	TGTGCCAGCAGTGAAGCTAGCAGGGATGAGCAGTTCTTC
TRBV7-9	.	.	TRBJ1-5	CASSPGVNQPQHF	TGTGCCAGCAGCCCTGGAGTGAATCAGCCCCAGCATTTT
TRBV9	TRBD1	.	TRBJ1-1	CASSPGTGTGTEAFF	TGTGCCAGCAGCCCAGGGACAGGGACGGGCACTGAAGCTTTCTTT
TRBV6-1	.	.	TRBJ2-2	CASSAPYPGLPPRELFF	TGTGCCAGCAGTGCGCCGTACCCGGGACTCCCCCCCCGGGAGCTGTTTTTT
TRBV5-6	TRBD1	.	TRBJ1-6	CASSQDRADSPLHF	TGTGCCAGCAGCCAGGACAGGGCTGATTCACCCCTCCACTTT
TRBV29-1	TRBD1	.	TRBJ2-1	CSGKDRGHYNEQFF	TGCAGCGGCAAGGACAGGGGCCACTACAATGAGCAGTTCTTC
TRBV19	.	.	TRBJ1-1	CASSISMDTEAFF	TGTGCCAGTAGTATTAGCATGGACACTGAAGCTTTCTTT
TRBV6-5	.	.	TRBJ1-4	CASRLVGQGNEKLFF	TGTGCCAGCAGACTCGTCGGACAAGGAAATGAAAAACTGTTTTTT
TRBV6-5	TRBD2	.	TRBJ2-1	CASSPRLASRNEQFF	TGTGCCAGCAGCCCAAGACTAGCGTCTCGAAATGAGCAGTTCTTC
TRBV7-8	.	.	TRBJ2-2	CASSLGAGVSTGELFF	TGTGCCAGCAGCTTAGGGGCGGGCGTCAGCACCGGGGAGCTGTTTTTT
TRBV28	TRBD1	.	TRBJ2-7	CASEQGILREQYF	TGTGCCAGCGAACAGGGGATCCTACGCGAGCAGTACTTC
TRBV19	.	few	TRBJ1-3	CASSIPLGSSGNTIYF	TGTGCCAGTAGTATCCCTCTTGGCTCCTCCGGAAACACCATATATTTT
TRBV18	.	.	TRBJ1-2	CASSLVADFSYGYTF	TGTGCCAGCTCATTAGTGGCGGATTTCAGCTATGGCTACACCTTC
TRBV11-2	.	.	TRBJ2-5	CASSLDWQETQYF	TGTGCCAGCAGCTTAGATTGGCAGGAGACCCAGTACTTC
TRBV18	.	.	TRBJ2-2	CASSPNTRSTGELFF	TGTGCCAGCTCACCGAACACCCGGAGCACCGGGGAGCTGTTTTTT
TRBV19	TRBD1	.	TRBJ2-3	CASSSDRRSTQYF	TGTGCCAGTAGTTCGGACAGGAGGAGTACGCAGTATTTT
TRBV20-1	TRBD2	.	TRBJ2-3	CSGSGGNTQYF	TGCAGTGGCAGCGGGGGAAATACGCAGTATTTT
TRBV6-1	TRBD2	.	TRBJ2-5	CASSVPWRGGRETQYF	TGTGCCAGCAGTGTCCCCTGGCGGGGGGGACGAGAGACCCAGTACTTC
TRBV5-4	TRBD2	.	TRBJ2-2	CASSLAGVANTGELFF	TGTGCCAGCAGCTTAGCGGGGGTCGCGAACACCGGGGAGCTGTTTTTT
TRBV27	TRBD1	.	TRBJ1-2	CASSLGQGLNYGYTF	TGTGCCAGCAGTTTAGGACAGGGCCTTAACTATGGCTACACCTTC
TRBV6-5	.	.	TRBJ2-5	CASSYRLGVETQYF	TGTGCCAGCAGTTACAGGTTGGGAGTGGAGACCCAGTACTTC
TRBV6-5	.	.	TRBJ1-5	CASSRTVSNQPQHF	TGTGCCAGCAGTCGGACAGTAAGCAATCAGCCCCAGCATTTT
TRBV9	TRBD2	.	TRBJ2-3	CASSAGLAVLLDTQYF	TGTGCCAGCAGCGCCGGACTAGCGGTGCTCCTAGATACGCAGTATTTT
TRBV9	TRBD2	.	TRBJ2-5	CASSGLSGTNKETQYF	TGTGCCAGCAGCGGACTTTCCGGGACTAATAAAGAGACCCAGTACTTC